These T cell receptor beta chains were read from a single sample in a study of blood T cell repertoires in COVID-19. Assay used: immunoSEQ multiplex PCR; TCRdb lists only in-frame clones, some missing. The sample lists roughly 50,000 clones, about three quarters occurring once. The sample taken for sequencing was peripheral blood. These receptors were taken from a human donor with active or convalescent COVID-19. The donor label of this sample is uncertain. Both conserved end residues are part of each CDR3. Fields, in order: D gene, J gene, V gene, clone size, CDR3 DNA, CDR3 protein. A D gene is named only where the DNA matches it firmly. Size is omitted from some rows. Given values are once, few, many or a class for expanded clones.

- TRBJ1-6 TRBV6-1 - TGTGCCAGCAGTGACCTAGGCTATTCACCCCTCCACTTT CASSDLGYSPLHF
- TRBJ2-5 TRBV19 once TGTGGATCGGGGGTTGCCGGGGAGACCCAGTACTTC CGSGVAGETQYF
- TRBJ2-1 TRBV5-1 - TGCGCCAGCAAGGTATCTGTGGAGGTCGGCAATGAGCAGTTCTTC CASKVSVEVGNEQFF
- TRBJ2-5 TRBV6-5 - TGTGCCAGTGCGGGCGGCCTCCAAGAGACCCAGTACTTC CASAGGLQETQYF
- TRBJ1-3 TRBV9 - TGTGCCAGCAGCGGAGGACAGAGCTCTGGAAACACCATATATTTT CASSGGQSSGNTIYF
TRBD2 TRBJ2-4 TRBV11-3 - TGTGCCAGCAGCCCAACCGGGACTAGCGGAAACATTCAGTACTTC CASSPTGTSGNIQYF
- TRBJ2-7 TRBV4-3 - TGCGCCAGCAGCCAAAGCAGGGGCGAGCAGTACTTC CASSQSRGEQYF
- TRBJ2-7 TRBV18 once TGTGCCAGCTCGCCTCGCGCGGGGTCCGGAGACGAGCAGTACTTC CASSPRAGSGDEQYF
- TRBJ1-1 TRBV9 - TGTGCCAGCAGTCCAGGGATCAACACTGAAGCTTTCTTT CASSPGINTEAFF
- TRBJ1-1 TRBV3-1/TRBV3-2 - TGTGCCAGCAGCCCCCCGGGGTCTGAAGCTTTCTTT CASSPPGSEAFF
- TRBJ2-1 TRBV5-1 - TGCGCCAGCAGCTTGTCCGGTCGGCGGGATCGGGCTGAGCAGTTCTTC CASSLSGRRDRAEQFF
TRBD1 TRBJ2-7 TRBV29-1 - TGCAGCGTTGAAGACTGGGGGACAGGGGGCACCTACGAGCAGTACTTC CSVEDWGTGGTYEQYF
TRBD2 TRBJ2-7 TRBV30 few TGTGCCTGGAGTGAACCGGGACTAGCGGGGTACGAGCAGTACTTC CAWSEPGLAGYEQYF
TRBD1 TRBJ1-1 TRBV30 - TGTGCCTGGAGCCCGCAAAGGACAGGGGGGACTGAAGCTTTCTTT CAWSPQRTGGTEAFF
- TRBJ2-1 TRBV2 - TGTGCCAGCAGTGTCACCGGGTATGGGAATGAGCAGTTCTTC CASSVTGYGNEQFF
- TRBJ2-5 TRBV9 - TGTGCCAGCAGCGGGGGGGTCAACGAAGAGACCCAGTACTTC CASSGGVNEETQYF
- TRBJ2-1 TRBV19 - TGTGCCACCAGCAGGGTTTACAATGAGCAGTTCTTC CATSRVYNEQFF
- TRBJ2-5 TRBV12-5 - TGTGCTAGTGGTCCGGACATAGGAGAGACCCAGTACTTC CASGPDIGETQYF
- TRBJ2-5 TRBV6-5 - TGTGCCAGCGCCTATCGTGAAGACCAAGAGACCCAGTACTTC CASAYREDQETQYF
- TRBJ1-6 TRBV5-1 medium-sized TGCGCCAGCAGCCCCACGGGGAGTGGGGCCTATAATTCACCCCTCCACTTT CASSPTGSGAYNSPLHF
TRBD1 TRBJ2-3 TRBV2 - TGTGCCAGAGGGGGCTCTGATACGCAGTATTTT CARGGSDTQYF
TRBD2 TRBJ2-5 TRBV27 - TGTGCCAGCAGGTTAGGGGGACTAGCACAAGAGACCCAGTACTTC CASRLGGLAQETQYF
TRBD1 TRBJ2-6 TRBV7-7 few TGTGCTAGCAGCTTGGGACAGGGGCCCTCTGGGGCCAACGTCCTGACTTTC CASSLGQGPSGANVLTF
- TRBJ1-3 TRBV2 - TGTGCCAGCAGTGTACGGGGTCCCCCTGGAAACACCATATATTTT CASSVRGPPGNTIYF
TRBD1 TRBJ2-7 TRBV18 - TGTGCCAGCTCTCCGGACAGGGTTACTTACGAGCAGTACTTC CASSPDRVTYEQYF
TRBD1 TRBJ2-5 TRBV25-1 once TGTGCCAGCAGTGAACCCCGGACAGGCCTTCAAGAGACCCAGTACTTC CASSEPRTGLQETQYF
- TRBJ1-1 TRBV7-2 few TGTGCCAGCAGCTCTGGGAGGAACACTGAAGCTTTCTTT CASSSGRNTEAFF
TRBD1 TRBJ2-1 TRBV10-3 - TGTGCCATCAGTGAGTCGACAGGGTCTGAGCAGTTCTTC CAISESTGSEQFF
- TRBJ1-1 TRBV28 - TGTGCCAGCACCGCTCATGGAAGGGAGACTGAAGCTTTCTTT CASTAHGRETEAFF
- TRBJ2-2 TRBV25-1 - TGTGCCAGCAGTGAATTCCTTACCGGGGAGCTGTTTTTT CASSEFLTGELFF
TRBD1 TRBJ1-2 TRBV25-1 - TGTGCCAGCAGTCCGCCGGACAGGGGTTATGGCTACACCTTC CASSPPDRGYGYTF
TRBD1 TRBJ1-3 TRBV10-3 - TGTGCCATCAGAAGGGACAGCTCTGGAAACACCATATATTTT CAIRRDSSGNTIYF
- TRBJ1-1 TRBV3-1/TRBV3-2 - TGTGCCAGCAGCCATTCCTTGACGGGGATGAACACTGAAGCTTTCTTT CASSHSLTGMNTEAFF
- TRBJ1-4 TRBV5-6 - TGTGCCAGCAGCCACCTGAACAGGGTCGGGAATGAAAAACTGTTTTTT CASSHLNRVGNEKLFF
- TRBJ2-3 TRBV3-1/TRBV3-2 - TGTGCCAGCAGCCCTCTCCGGGAGAGAGTCACAGATACGCAGTATTTT CASSPLRERVTDTQYF
TRBD2 TRBJ2-3 TRBV7-9 - TGTGCCAGCAGCCCCCGACTAGCTGCTAGCACAGATACGCAGTATTTT CASSPRLAASTDTQYF